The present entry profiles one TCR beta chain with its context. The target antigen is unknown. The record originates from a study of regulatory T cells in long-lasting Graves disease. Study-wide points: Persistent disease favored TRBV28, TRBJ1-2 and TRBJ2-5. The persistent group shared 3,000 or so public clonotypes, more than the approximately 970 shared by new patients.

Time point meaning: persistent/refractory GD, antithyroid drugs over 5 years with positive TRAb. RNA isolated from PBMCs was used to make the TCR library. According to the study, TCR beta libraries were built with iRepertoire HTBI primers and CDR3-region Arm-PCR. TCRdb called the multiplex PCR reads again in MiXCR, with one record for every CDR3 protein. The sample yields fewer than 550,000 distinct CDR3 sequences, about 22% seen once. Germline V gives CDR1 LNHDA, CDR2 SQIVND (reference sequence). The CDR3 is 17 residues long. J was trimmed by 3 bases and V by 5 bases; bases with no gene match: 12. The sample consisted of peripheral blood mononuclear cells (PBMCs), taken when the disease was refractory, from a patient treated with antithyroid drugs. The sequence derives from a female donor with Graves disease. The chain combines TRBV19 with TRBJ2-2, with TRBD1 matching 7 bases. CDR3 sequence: CASSVRPRDRDTGELFF. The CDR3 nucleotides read TGTGCCAGTAGTGTACGACCCCGGGACAGAGACACCGGGGAGCTGTTTTTT.